This T cell receptor (beta chain) was identified during a study of cytomegalovirus exposure and HLA in healthy donors (dated by TCRdb to 2016 to 2017). Some background on the complete study: An earlier analysis of some 620 of the donors reported 250 to 300 Gb of sequence data and 117 million unique TCR beta sequences obtained from around 190 million T cells. About 280 gigabases of sequencing data and around 80 million unique TCR sequences made up an early release that covered fewer than 650 HLA-typed donors. Of the roughly 400 genotyped donors, over 80% were placed in the genetic ancestry cluster associated with self-reported Caucasian donors. The study aimed to test whether cataloging public T cell receptors could reveal signatures of past pathogen exposure. Using immunosequencing, the study profiled T cell repertoires from 550 to 750 subjects and related those repertoires to cytomegalovirus serostatus. A separate validation cohort of roughly 120 different subjects was used in addition to the 666-subject first cohort. The study combined high-throughput TCR immunosequencing, statistical association of individual TCRs with disease status, and machine learning to predict cytomegalovirus infection status. A later analysis re-analyzed previously published TCR beta repertoires from roughly 690 donors and added high-resolution HLA genotyping to study TCR occurrence patterns. In the later analysis, no new phenotypic data were used to find candidate immune exposures; instead, reliance was placed on TCR beta sequences and their occurrence across donors. An earlier analysis of approximately 500 of the donors applied high-throughput TCR beta sequencing to assess whether each TCR beta V gene segment acted as functional or pseudogenic. Donor age, sex, ethnicity and CMV serostatus were collected together with the repertoire data. Genome-wide SNP genotypes for about 65% of the 666 donors were used in a later genetic analysis, which treated that subset as a discovery cohort. Every repertoire in the discovery cohort had been generated on one and the same sequencing platform. Class I and class II HLA loci were covered by the typing at four-digit resolution. Typing coverage differed by locus: A, B, C, DRB1 and DQB1 were typed in about 629-640 donors, DQA1 in about 560, DPA1 in 600 to 610, and DPB1 in 400 to 490. About five DR-DQ haplotypes were handled as single units for association and clustering because linkage in the cohort was strong. Among 398 genotyped donors of the cohort, an average of around 240,000 unique TCR beta nucleotide sequences was sequenced per donor, of which about 18% were non-productive.

The library was produced with the immunoSEQ multiplex PCR assay. The multiplex PCR relied on a mix of 60 forward primers for TCR Vbeta segments and 13 reverse primers for TCR Jbeta segments. Amplification of the CDR3 region of rearranged TCR beta genes was performed with a multiplex PCR assay on genomic DNA. Amplified TCR beta libraries were sequenced as 87-base-pair reads on the Illumina HiSeq System. The authors processed their data as follows. Across the roughly 600 repertoires, a later analysis counted 60 million to 90 million unique TCR beta chains, 9.5 million to 13 million of which were shared by at least two donors. To remove PCR and sequencing errors, raw reads were error-corrected and collapsed into unique sequences using a nearest-neighbor algorithm that merged closely related sequences. Alignment of CDR3 sequences to IMGT reference sequences was used to assign V, D and J gene segments. For a sequence to be retained, a match of at least six nucleotides was required to both a V gene segment and a J gene segment. Rearrangements were called productive when the CDR3 lacked stop codons and stayed in frame with V and J; all others were non-productive. Following IMGT convention, CDR3 was defined as the stretch from the second conserved V-encoded cysteine to the conserved J-encoded phenylalanine. The earlier analysis of about 530 of the donors excluded any sequence lacking an unambiguous match to a single V gene segment. In an earlier analysis of approximately 610 of the donors, V segments were called functional above 56.7% productive rearrangements and were called segregating when the between-donor standard deviation exceeded 5%. A statistical classification framework was developed to diagnose cytomegalovirus status using the catalog of TCR beta chain sequences. A later analysis assigned V and J genes by comparing TCR nucleotide sequences with IMGT/GENE-DB human TR gene sequences. A later analysis assigned CDR3 sequences and most-parsimonious VDJ recombination scenarios with the TCRdist pipeline. In a later analysis, each TCR beta chain was defined by its CDR3 amino acid sequence together with its V-gene family, and reads lacking a unique V-gene family were excluded. A later analysis removed 600 or so highly shared, low-generation-probability nucleotide sequences to deal with suspected cross-contamination and a sequencing artifact. A later analysis calculated a clonal expansion index for each public chain from normalized within-repertoire ranks of inferred template counts. In a later analysis, generation probabilities were computed using a VDJ recombination model fitted to out-of-frame rearrangements, and the results were checked against IGoR. A later analysis scored TCR-TCR, TCR-HLA and TCR-CMV co-occurrence with hypergeometric tests, applying a repertoire-size bias correction to TCR pairs. False discovery rates were estimated in a later analysis by permuting HLA or CMV assignments 20 times. A later analysis grouped co-occurring TCRs with DBSCAN, adding TCRdist sequence similarity when clustering within HLA-allele-positive subsets. Repertoires with fewer than 30,000 or more than 120,000 public chains were left out of co-occurrence clustering, as were about five repertoires with anomalous nucleotide sharing. The source is immuneACCESS, and TCRdb retained only in-frame sequences with V and J called. Part of the clones is not carried over; for the studies checked, unresolved V genes explain less than half of this, and the remainder is unexplained. That table gives V, J and clone size, and the DNA gave D and trimming. The table for this sample records just over 80,000 clones. The ten biggest clones cover 0.95% to 1.3% of the sample.

Study-wide findings and limitations: Broadly in line with IMGT annotations, most TCR beta V segments showed up in productive rearrangements about 87% or about 30% of the time in an earlier analysis of 587 of the donors. The cohort was sequenced for TCR beta chains only, and without alpha or paired-chain data the features that could be detected were limited. Most TCR sequences were observed very rarely across donors, whereas some public TCRs were present in many individuals. Because HLA typing was missing for some donors at each locus, association tests included only the typed subset. Cytomegalovirus status was reported to be diagnosed by the classifier with high specificity and sensitivity in both the original and validation cohorts. According to a later analysis, most CMV-associated TCR beta chains appeared to be HLA-restricted, and the HLA associations seemed to be driven largely by CMV exposure. In a later analysis, some 17,000 TCR beta sequences were associated with specific HLA alleles at a false discovery rate of 0.05. Roughly uniform sequencing depth across donors was assumed in presence/absence analyses, although this assumption may not hold. In a later analysis, several top co-occurrence clusters were reported to appear linked to parvovirus B19, influenza, CMV and Epstein-Barr virus. In vitro tests confirmed that a few of the cytomegalovirus-associated TCR beta chains recognize cytomegalovirus antigens. Correlated functional status among segregating V segments might reflect linkage disequilibrium, but an unknown experimental factor could not be ruled out. In the study, approximately 160 TCR beta chains were listed as associated with cytomegalovirus. For the cohort, immune exposure information was limited to CMV serostatus. It was suggested by the authors that the approach could potentially be generalized to other disease states and immunological phenotypes. The 87-base-pair reads could not distinguish some IMGT-functional V segments, including TRBV6-2 and TRBV6-3, so those segments were excluded. When HLA alleles, especially DR and DQ, strongly co-occurred, attributing TCR associations to individual alleles was difficult. In a later analysis, HLA-associated TCR beta chains were found to be more clonally expanded and to have lower generation probabilities than equally common non-associated chains. A later analysis found that TCR association rates varied across HLA loci, with DRB1 alleles showing the most associated TCRs and HLA-C alleles the fewest. A further reported finding was that TCR beta sequences accurately predicted the HLA-A and HLA-B alleles for most subjects in the first cohort. In a later genetic analysis, a missense DCLRE1C variant was associated with V-gene and J-gene trimming of TCR beta chains, and the association was replicated in an independent cohort. A group of highly shared sequence variants was considered likely to be a technical artifact of the sequencing pipeline. Because counts were too low, about 15 rarely observed V segments, including chromosome 9 orphons, were left out of the earlier analysis of 587 of the donors. In a later genetic analysis, fewer N-insertions in productive TCRs were reported among donors in an Asian-associated ancestry cluster than the approximately 670-donor mean.

On this clone: Its specific antigen is unknown.

In total, around 600 healthy bone marrow donors made up the cohort. At the time of sampling, all cohort members were nominally healthy, though unrecorded immune exposures were likely present. The donor tested CMV seronegative and was one of the 352 seronegative cohort members. Every donor gave a peripheral blood sample, and the peripheral blood mononuclear cells from that sample were used for TCR beta sequencing. Genomic DNA extraction from the blood cell samples was performed with the Qiagen DNeasy Blood Extraction Kit. Trimming costs V 2 bases and J 3 bases, and their ends lie 14 bases apart. CDR3 length: 16 amino acids, cysteine to phenylalanine. The CDR3 DNA has 48 bases and is translated from base 1. In the germline V gene, CDR1 corresponds to SGHVS and CDR2 to FQNEAQ.

The material sequenced was PBMCs. The sequence was collected from a woman aged 25 to 39 in good health and CMV-seronegative. The chain uses TRBV7-8 and TRBJ1-5; perhaps TRBD1 is the D gene, with 6 bases matching. The CDR3 region has the sequence CASSLLPDRDNQPQHF. The nucleotides read TGTGCCAGCAGCTTATTACCGGACAGAGACAATCAGCCCCAGCATTTT.